This T cell receptor beta chain appears in the sequencing data of a study of response to subunit inactivated influenza vaccine. The junction had 6 bases not matched to a gene; V was cut back by 0 bases and J by 4 bases. Germline lookup yields CDR1 MNHEY and CDR2 SVGAGI. The CDR3 runs to 16 residues. TCRdb ran MiXCR on the RT-PCR reads and lists one entry per CDR3 protein. The sample holds 180,000 or so distinct CDR3 sequences, more than 10% seen once. These data are also associated with another study on T cells expressing NK-cell markers. This second report adds: UMIs accompanied the 5'RACE template switching by which TCR beta cDNA was made.

Sample: CD8+ T cells sorted from PBMCs, taken 12 days after vaccination. The V and J genes are TRBV6-5 and TRBJ1-2, with 9 bases identical to TRBD1. The sequence was collected from a man aged 50 to 59 who received an inactivated influenza vaccine. In DNA form, the CDR3 reads TGTGCCAGCAGTTACTCCCGGACAGGGGAAGTCTATGGCTACACCTTC. This codes for CASSYSRTGEVYGYTF.